The text below deals with one T cell receptor (beta chain). The table came from immunoSEQ multiplex PCR; TCRdb's copy has only in-frame clones and leaves some out. The sample has around 1.6 million clones; 95% to 99% are singletons. There are 12 residues in the CDR3. Germline CDR1 and CDR2: WNHNN and SYGVQD (reference sequence). Trimming took off 7 bases at V and 7 bases at J, with 14 bases between the two ends. This sample is drawn from a study of shared clonotypes between healthy human individuals. Material for sequencing was naive CD4+ T cells sorted from blood. Sample subset: CD45RA+ positively selected. The chain joins TRBV10-1 to TRBJ2-7; a weak D match, TRBD2 (6 bases). This TCR was sampled from a man aged 25 to 45 in good health. CDR3 bases: TGCGCCAGCAAGGGACCCGCGGGGGAGCAGTACTTC. Residues: CASKGPAGEQYF.